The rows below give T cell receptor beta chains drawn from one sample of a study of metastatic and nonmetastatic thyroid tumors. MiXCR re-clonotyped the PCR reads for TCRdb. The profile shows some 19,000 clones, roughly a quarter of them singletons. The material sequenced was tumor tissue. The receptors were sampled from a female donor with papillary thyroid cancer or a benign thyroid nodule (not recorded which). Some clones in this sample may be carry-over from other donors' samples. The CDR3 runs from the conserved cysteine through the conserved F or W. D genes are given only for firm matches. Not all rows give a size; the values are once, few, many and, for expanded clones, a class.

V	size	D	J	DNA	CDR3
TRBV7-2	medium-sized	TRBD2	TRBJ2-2	TGTGCCAGCAGCTTAGGGCCTAGCGGGAGGGCCACCGGGGAGCTGTTTTTT	CASSLGPSGRATGELFF
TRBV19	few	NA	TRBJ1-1	TGTGCCAGTAGTATAGGAGGGGTGGTCACTGAAGCTTTCTTT	CASSIGGVVTEAFF
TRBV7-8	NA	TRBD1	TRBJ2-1	TGTGCCAGCAGCTCCTATGGGGGTTACAGGGGATATGAGCAGTTCTTC	CASSSYGGYRGYEQFF
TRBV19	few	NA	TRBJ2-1	TGTGCCAGTAGTGTCGACATCTTCAATGAGAAGTTCTTC	CASSVDIFNEKFF
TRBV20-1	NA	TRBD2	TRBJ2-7	TGCAGTGCTAGTTGGCTAGCGGGGATTAGGCTGAGCGAGCAGTACTTC	CSASWLAGIRLSEQYF
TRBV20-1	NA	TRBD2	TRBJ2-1	TGCAGTGCCCCGGGACTAGCGGGGTACAATGAGCAGTTCTTC	CSAPGLAGYNEQFF
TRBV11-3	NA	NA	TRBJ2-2	TGTGCCAGCAGCCTTGGACGGCTTTCGCTTCCCGGGGAGCTGTTTTTT	CASSLGRLSLPGELFF
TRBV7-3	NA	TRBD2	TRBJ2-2	TGTGCCAGCAGCTTATCCGGGGGGTACAACACCGGGGAGCTGTTTTTT	CASSLSGGYNTGELFF
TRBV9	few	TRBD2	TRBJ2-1	TGTGCCAGCAGCTCACCGGGACTAGGTATCCGTGAGCAGTTCTTC	CASSSPGLGIREQFF
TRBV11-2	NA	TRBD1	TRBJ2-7	TGTGCCAGCAGCTCCATCACCCGGGACAGGGGATCGGGGTACGAGCAGTACTTC	CASSSITRDRGSGYEQYF
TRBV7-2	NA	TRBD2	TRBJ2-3	TGTGCCAGCAGCTTACGGCTAGCGGTCGGAGATACGCAGTATTTT	CASSLRLAVGDTQYF
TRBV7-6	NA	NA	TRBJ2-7	TGTGCCAGCAGCTTGGGCCAGCAGTACGAGCAGTACTTC	CASSLGQQYEQYF
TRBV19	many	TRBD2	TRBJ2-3	TGTGCCAGTAGTAAGACTAGCGGGAGGGCGAACACAGATACGCAGTATTTT	CASSKTSGRANTDTQYF
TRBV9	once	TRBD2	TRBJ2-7	TGTGCCAGCAGCGTAGTGGGAGGGAGCGAGCAGTACTTC	CASSVVGGSEQYF
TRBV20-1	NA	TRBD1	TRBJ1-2	TGCAGTGCTAGAGATACAGGGGGCGCAGGCTATGGCTACACCTTC	CSARDTGGAGYGYTF
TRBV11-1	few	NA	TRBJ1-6	TGTGCCAGCAGCTTAGGTCCTTACGATTCACCCCTCCACTTT	CASSLGPYDSPLHF
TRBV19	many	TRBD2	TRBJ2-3	TGTGCCAGTAACCTCCGGACTAGCGGGAGCACAGATACGCAGTATTTT	CASNLRTSGSTDTQYF
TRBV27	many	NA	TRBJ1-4	TGTGCCAGCAGTCCCTACCCCGGGACAACTGAAAAACTGTTTTTT	CASSPYPGTTEKLFF
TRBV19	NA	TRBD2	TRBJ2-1	TGTGCCAGTAGTATAGATCGCGGGGCTAGCGGGAGGCACAATGAGCAGTTCTTC	CASSIDRGASGRHNEQFF
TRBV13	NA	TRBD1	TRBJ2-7	TGTGCCAGCAGCTTCCTCGGGACAGCCTACGAGCAGTACTTC	CASSFLGTAYEQYF
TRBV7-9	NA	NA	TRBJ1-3	TGTGCCAGCAGCGTTCAGGGGATGGTTGGGAACACCATATATTTT	CASSVQGMVGNTIYF
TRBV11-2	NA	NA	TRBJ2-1	TGTGCCAGCAGCTTAAACATAAACAATGAGCAGTTCTTC	CASSLNINNEQFF
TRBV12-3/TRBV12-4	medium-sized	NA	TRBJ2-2	TGTGCCAGCAGAGATAGCGGGAACACCGGGGAGCTGTTTTTT	CASRDSGNTGELFF
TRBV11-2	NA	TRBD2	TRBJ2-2	TGTGCCAACAGCTTAGAAGGGACTAGCTACACCGGGGATCTGTTTTTT	CANSLEGTSYTGDLFF
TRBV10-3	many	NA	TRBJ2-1	TGTGCCATCAGTGAGTCGCGACCCTACAATGAGCAGTTCTTC	CAISESRPYNEQFF
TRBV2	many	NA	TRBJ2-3	TGTGCCAGCTCGATATTTAGCGGAGATACGCAGTATTTT	CASSIFSGDTQYF
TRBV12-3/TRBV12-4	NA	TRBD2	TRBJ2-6	TGTGCCAGCAGTTTCGAGGGGTATTGGGGGACTAGGGACTCTGGGGCCAACGTCCTGACTTTC	CASSFEGYWGTRDSGANVLTF
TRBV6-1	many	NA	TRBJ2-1	TGTGCCAGCCTGATACGGACAGAGCACAATGAGCAGTTCTTC	CASLIRTEHNEQFF
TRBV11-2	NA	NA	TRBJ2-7	TGTGCCAGCAGCCAGGGGTTTAGCTCCTACGAGCAGTACTTC	CASSQGFSSYEQYF
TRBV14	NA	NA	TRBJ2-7	TGTGCCAGCAATCCGACCGGGTCCCAGCGCTACGAGCAGTACTTC	CASNPTGSQRYEQYF
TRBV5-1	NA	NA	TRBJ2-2	TGCGCCAGCAGGGAAGAACGCGGGGAGCTGTTTTTT	CASREERGELFF
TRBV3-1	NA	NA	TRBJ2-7	TGTGCCAGCAGCGCGAGCTCCTACGAGCAGTACTTC	CASSASSYEQYF
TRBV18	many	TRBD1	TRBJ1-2	TGTGCCAGCTCATTGGACAGGGAGGACTATGGCTACACCTTC	CASSLDREDYGYTF
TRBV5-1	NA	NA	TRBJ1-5	TGCGCCAGCAGCTTGTCGGGAGACCAGCCCCAGCATTTT	CASSLSGDQPQHF
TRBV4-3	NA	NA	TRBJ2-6	TGCGCCAGCAGCCAAGAATGGCGCCTCTCTGGGGCCAACGTCCTGACTTTC	CASSQEWRLSGANVLTF
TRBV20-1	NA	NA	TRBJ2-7	TGCAGTGCTTACCGGACTGTGGCCTACGAGCAGTACTTC	CSAYRTVAYEQYF
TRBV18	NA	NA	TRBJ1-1	TGTGCCAGCTCACCACGGCGGGAGAACACTGAAGCTTTCTTT	CASSPRRENTEAFF
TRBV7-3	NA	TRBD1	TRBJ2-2	TGTGCCAGCAGCTTACAGGGGGCGCGAGGCACCGGGGAGCTGTTTTTT	CASSLQGARGTGELFF
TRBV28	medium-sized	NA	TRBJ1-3	TGTGCCAGCAGTTTACCGGGGGACCCAGAATTT	CASSLPGDPEF
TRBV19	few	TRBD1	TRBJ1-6	TGTGCCAGTAGGCCCAACAGGGGTTCGAATTCACCCCTCCACTTT	CASRPNRGSNSPLHF
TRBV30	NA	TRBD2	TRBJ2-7	TGTGCCCGGGCGGGGGGGGACTCCTACGAGCAGTACTTC	CARAGGDSYEQYF
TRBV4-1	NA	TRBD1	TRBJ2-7	TGCGCCAGCAGCCAAGATTGGGACAGGGTCGTCGAGCAGTACTTC	CASSQDWDRVVEQYF
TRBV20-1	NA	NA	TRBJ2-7	TGCAGTGCTAGTGGTGCCTACGAGCAGTACTTC	CSASGAYEQYF
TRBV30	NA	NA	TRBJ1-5	TGTGCCTGGAGTCACCCCTACCAGCCCCAGCATTTT	CAWSHPYQPQHF
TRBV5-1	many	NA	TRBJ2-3	TGCGCCAGCAGCTTGGAGCCGGGAGTTAGGGCCACAGATACGCAGTATTTT	CASSLEPGVRATDTQYF
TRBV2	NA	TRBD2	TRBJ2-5	TGTGCCAGCAGTGGGGGAGTACGGGGGGAGACCGAGTACTTC	CASSGGVRGETEYF
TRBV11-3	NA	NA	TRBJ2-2	TGTGCCAGCAGTTATATCGGATCTAACACCGGGGAGCTGTTTTTT	CASSYIGSNTGELFF
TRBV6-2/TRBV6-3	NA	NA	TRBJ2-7	TGTGCCAGCAGCAATTCCGCACTAGAGCGCTCCTACGAGCAGTACTTC	CASSNSALERSYEQYF
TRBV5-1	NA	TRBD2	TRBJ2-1	TGCGCCAGCAGCCCAAGCGGGGGGGCTTATGAGCAGTTCTTC	CASSPSGGAYEQFF
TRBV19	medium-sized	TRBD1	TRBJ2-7	TGTGCCAGTAGTCCGGCCAGGACAGGAGGATTGCAGTACTTC	CASSPARTGGLQYF
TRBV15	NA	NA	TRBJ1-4	TGTGCCACCAGCAGAGATTCTGGTTCGGCTAATGAAAAACTGTTTTTT	CATSRDSGSANEKLFF
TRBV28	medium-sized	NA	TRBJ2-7	TGTGCCAGCAGTCCCCGGGACTCCCGCTGGTACTTC	CASSPRDSRWYF
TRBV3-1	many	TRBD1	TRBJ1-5	TGTGCCAGCAGCCAGGGACAGACCAATCAGCCCCAGCATTTT	CASSQGQTNQPQHF
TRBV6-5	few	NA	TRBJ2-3	TGTGCCAGCAGTTACTACGGAGAGACAGATACGCAGTATTTT	CASSYYGETDTQYF
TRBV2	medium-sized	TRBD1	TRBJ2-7	TGTGCCAGCACCAGGACAGGGGGCGCCTACGAGCAGTACTTC	CASTRTGGAYEQYF